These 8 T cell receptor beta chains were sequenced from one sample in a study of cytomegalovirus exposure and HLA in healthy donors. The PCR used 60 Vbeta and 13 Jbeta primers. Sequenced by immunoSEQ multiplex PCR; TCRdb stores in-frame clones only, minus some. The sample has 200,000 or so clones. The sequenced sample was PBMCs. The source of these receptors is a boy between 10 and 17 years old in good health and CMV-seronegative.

The CDR3 bases are TGTGCCAGCAGTTACGGAGCTCTCGGGGAGCTGTTTTTT. Translation: CASSYGALGELFF. V gene TRBV6-5 combines with J gene TRBJ2-2; no reliable D call. The germline V gene encodes CDR1 MNHEY and CDR2 SVGAGI. This CDR3 spans 13 amino acids. V was pared by 2 bases and J by 7 bases, with 8 bases between.

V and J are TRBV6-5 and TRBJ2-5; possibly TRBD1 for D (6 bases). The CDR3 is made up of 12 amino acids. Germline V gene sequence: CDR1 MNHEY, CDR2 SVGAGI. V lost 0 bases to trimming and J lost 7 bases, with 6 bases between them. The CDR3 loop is CASSYSTGTQYF. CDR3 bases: TGTGCCAGCAGTTACTCGACAGGGACCCAGTACTTC.

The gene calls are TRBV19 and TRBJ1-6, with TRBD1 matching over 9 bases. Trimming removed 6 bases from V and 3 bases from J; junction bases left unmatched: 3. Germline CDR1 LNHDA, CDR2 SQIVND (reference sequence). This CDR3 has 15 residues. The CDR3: CASRGTGNYNSPLHF. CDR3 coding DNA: TGTGCCAGTAGGGGGACAGGGAACTATAATTCACCCCTCCACTTT. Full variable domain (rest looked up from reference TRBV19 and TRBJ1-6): DGGITQSPKYLFRKEGQNVTLSCEQNLNHDAMYWYRQDPGQGLRLIYYSQIVNDFQKGDIAEGYSVSREKKESFPLTVTSAQKNPTAFYLCASRGTGNYNSPLHFGNGTRLTVT.

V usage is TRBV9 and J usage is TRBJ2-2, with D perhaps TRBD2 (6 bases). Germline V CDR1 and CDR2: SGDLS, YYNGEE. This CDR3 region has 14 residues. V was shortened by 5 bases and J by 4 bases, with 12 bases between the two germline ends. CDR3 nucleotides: TGTGCCAGCAGGGCTCGTAGCGGCACCGGGGAGCTGTTTTTT. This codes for CASRARSGTGELFF.

The CDR3 region has the DNA TGTGCCAGCAGTTTATCGGGACAGAACTACGAGCAGTACTTC. It yields the protein CASSLSGQNYEQYF. The chain joins TRBV27 to TRBJ2-7, with 7 bases fitting TRBD1. Germline V gene sequence: CDR1 MNHEY, CDR2 SMNVEV (reference sequence). The CDR3 is 14 residues long. V lost 0 bases, J lost 3 bases, and 2 bases stayed unmatched.

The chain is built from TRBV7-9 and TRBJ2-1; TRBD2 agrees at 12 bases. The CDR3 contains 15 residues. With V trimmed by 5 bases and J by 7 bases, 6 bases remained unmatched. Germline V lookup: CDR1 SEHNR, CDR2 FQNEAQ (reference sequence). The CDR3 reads CASSVRTSGANEQFF. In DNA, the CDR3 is TGTGCCAGCAGCGTCCGGACTAGCGGGGCGAATGAGCAGTTCTTC. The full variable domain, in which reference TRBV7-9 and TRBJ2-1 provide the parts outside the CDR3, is DTGVSQNPRHKITKRGQNVTFRCDPISEHNRLYWYRQTLGQGPEFLTYFQNEAQLEKSRLLSDRFSAERPKGSFSTLEIQRTEQGDSAMYLCASSVRTSGANEQFFGPGTRLTVL.

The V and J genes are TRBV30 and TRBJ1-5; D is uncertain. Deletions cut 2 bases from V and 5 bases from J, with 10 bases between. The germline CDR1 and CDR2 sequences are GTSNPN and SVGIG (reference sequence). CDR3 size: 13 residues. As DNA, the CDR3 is TGTGCCTGGAGTAGTGGGAGGGATCAGCCCCAGCATTTT. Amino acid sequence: CAWSSGRDQPQHF.

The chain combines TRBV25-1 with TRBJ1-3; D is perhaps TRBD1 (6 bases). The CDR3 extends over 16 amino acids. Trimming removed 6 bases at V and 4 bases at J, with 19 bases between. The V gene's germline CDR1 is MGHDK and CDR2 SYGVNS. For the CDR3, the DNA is TGTGCCAGCAGAGGACCACAGGGATGGGAAGGAAACACCATATATTTT. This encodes CASRGPQGWEGNTIYF.